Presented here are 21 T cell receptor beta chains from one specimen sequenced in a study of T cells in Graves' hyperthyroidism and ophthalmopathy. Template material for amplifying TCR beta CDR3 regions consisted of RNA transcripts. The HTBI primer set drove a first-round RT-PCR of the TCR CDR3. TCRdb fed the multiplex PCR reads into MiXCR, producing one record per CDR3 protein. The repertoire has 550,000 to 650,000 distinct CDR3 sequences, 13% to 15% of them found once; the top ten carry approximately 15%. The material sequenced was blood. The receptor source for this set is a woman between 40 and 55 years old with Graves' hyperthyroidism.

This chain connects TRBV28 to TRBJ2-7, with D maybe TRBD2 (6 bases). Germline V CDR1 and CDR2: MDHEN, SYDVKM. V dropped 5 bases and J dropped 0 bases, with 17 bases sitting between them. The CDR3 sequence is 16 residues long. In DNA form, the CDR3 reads TGTGCCAGCAGTCCCGAGGGACTCCTGCCCTCCTACGAGCAGTACTTC. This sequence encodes CASSPEGLLPSYEQYF. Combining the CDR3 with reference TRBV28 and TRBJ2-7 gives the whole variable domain DVKVTQSSRYLVKRTGEKVFLECVQDMDHENMFWYRQDPGLGLRLIYFSYDVKMKEKGDIPEGYSVSREKKERFSLILESASTNQTSMYLCASSPEGLLPSYEQYFGPGTRLTVT.

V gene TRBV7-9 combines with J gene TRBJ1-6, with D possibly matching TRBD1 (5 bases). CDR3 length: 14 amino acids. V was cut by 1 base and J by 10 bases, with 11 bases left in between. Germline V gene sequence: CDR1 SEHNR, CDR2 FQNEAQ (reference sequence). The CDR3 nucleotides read TGTGCCAGCAGCTTAGTTGACAGAGGATCACCCCTCCACTTT. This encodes CASSLVDRGSPLHF.

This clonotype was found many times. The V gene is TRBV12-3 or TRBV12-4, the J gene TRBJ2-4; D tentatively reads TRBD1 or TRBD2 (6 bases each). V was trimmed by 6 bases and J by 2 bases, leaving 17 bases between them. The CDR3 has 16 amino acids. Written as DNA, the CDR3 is TGTGCCAGCAGCCCGGGGGCGGCGGTGACCAAAAACATTCAGTACTTC. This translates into CASSPGAAVTKNIQYF.

CDR3 nucleotides: TGTGCCAGCATAGATTCATGGGGGTCAAACACCATATATTTT. Its protein is CASIDSWGSNTIYF. The rearrangement uses TRBV28 and TRBJ1-3, with D possibly matching TRBD1 (5 bases). Looked up from germline, CDR1 is MDHEN and CDR2 is SYDVKM. V lost 7 bases, J lost 6 bases, and 16 bases lay in between. CDR3 length: 14 amino acids.

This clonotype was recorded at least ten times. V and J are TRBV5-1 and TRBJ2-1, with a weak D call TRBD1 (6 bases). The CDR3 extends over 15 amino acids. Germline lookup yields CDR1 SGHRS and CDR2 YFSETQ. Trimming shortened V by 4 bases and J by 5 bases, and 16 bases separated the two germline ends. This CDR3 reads CASSPQGFFNNEQFF. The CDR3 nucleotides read TGCGCCAGCAGCCCTCAGGGGTTTTTCAACAATGAGCAGTTCTTC.

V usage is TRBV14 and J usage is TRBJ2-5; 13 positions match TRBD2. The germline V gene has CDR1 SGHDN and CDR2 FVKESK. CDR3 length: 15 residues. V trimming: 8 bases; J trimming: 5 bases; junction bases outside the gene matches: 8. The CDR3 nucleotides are TGTGCCAGCTACAGGACTAGCGGGAGACGGGAGACCCAGTACTTC. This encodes CASYRTSGRRETQYF.

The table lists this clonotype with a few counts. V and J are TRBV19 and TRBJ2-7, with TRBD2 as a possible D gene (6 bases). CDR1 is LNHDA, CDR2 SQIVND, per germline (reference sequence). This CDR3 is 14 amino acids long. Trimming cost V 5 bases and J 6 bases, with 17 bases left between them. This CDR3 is CASSPGGMFLEQYF. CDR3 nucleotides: TGTGCCAGTAGTCCCGGGGGAATGTTCCTCGAGCAGTACTTC.

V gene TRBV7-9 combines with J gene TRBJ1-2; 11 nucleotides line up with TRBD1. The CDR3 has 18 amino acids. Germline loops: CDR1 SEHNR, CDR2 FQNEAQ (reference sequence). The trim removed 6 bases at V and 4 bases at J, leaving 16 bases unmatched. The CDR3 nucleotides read TGTGCCAGCAGACACAATTCCGGGACAGGGGGTTTCGGCTATGGCTACACCTTC. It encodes CASRHNSGTGGFGYGYTF.

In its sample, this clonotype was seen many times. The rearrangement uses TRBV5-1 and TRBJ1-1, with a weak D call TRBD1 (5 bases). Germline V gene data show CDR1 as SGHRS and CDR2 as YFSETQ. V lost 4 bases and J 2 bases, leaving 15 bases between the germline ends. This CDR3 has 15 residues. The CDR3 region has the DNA TGCGCCAGCAGCGACCTGCGGCAGGGTAACACTGAAGCTTTCTTT. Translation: CASSDLRQGNTEAFF.

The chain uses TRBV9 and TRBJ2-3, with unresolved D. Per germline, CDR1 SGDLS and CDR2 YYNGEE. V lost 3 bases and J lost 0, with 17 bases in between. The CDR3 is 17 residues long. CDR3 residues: CASSGIVGTSSTDTQYF. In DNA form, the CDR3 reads TGTGCCAGCAGCGGTATAGTAGGTACTTCTAGCACAGATACGCAGTATTTT.

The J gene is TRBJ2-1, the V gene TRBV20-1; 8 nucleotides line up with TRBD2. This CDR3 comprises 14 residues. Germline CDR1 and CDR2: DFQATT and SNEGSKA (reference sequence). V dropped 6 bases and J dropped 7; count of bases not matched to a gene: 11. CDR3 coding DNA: TGCAGTGCAGACCCGGGACTAGGAACTAATGAGCAGTTCTTC. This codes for CSADPGLGTNEQFF.

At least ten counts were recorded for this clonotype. CDR3 sequence (DNA): TGTGCCAGCATCCTGGGACCGAACACCGGGGAGCTGTTTTTT. It yields the protein CASILGPNTGELFF. The chain carries TRBV2 and TRBJ2-2; possibly TRBD1 or TRBD2 for D (5 bases each). The V gene lost 7 bases and the J gene lost 0 bases, with 9 bases spanning the gap. Germline V lookup: CDR1 SNHLY, CDR2 FYNNEI. The CDR3 covers 14 residues.

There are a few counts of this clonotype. CDR3 protein: CASSPSTGANNQPQHF. As DNA, the CDR3 is TGTGCCAGCAGTCCCTCCACAGGGGCGAACAATCAGCCCCAGCATTTT. The chain uses TRBV28 and TRBJ1-5; 7 bases fit TRBD1. The CDR3 loop spans 16 amino acids. Germline lookup yields CDR1 MDHEN and CDR2 SYDVKM. V lost 5 bases, J lost 3 bases, and 10 bases stayed unmatched.

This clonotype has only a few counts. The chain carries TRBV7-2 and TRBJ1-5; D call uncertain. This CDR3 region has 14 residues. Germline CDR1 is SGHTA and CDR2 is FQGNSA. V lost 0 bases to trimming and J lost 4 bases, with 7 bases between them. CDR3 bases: TGTGCCAGCAGCTTAGCGCGGTGGAATCAGCCCCAGCATTTT. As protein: CASSLARWNQPQHF. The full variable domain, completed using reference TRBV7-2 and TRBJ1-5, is GAGVSQSPSNKVTEKGKDVELRCDPISGHTALYWYRQSLGQGLEFLIYFQGNSAPDKSGLPSDRFSAERTGGSVSTLTIQRTQQEDSAVYLCASSLARWNQPQHFGDGTRLSIL.

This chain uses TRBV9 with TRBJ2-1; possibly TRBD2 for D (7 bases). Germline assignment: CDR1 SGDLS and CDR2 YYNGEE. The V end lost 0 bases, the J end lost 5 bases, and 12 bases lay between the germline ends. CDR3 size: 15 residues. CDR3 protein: CASSVVGGANNEQFF. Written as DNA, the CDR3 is TGTGCCAGCAGCGTAGTAGGGGGGGCAAACAATGAGCAGTTCTTC.

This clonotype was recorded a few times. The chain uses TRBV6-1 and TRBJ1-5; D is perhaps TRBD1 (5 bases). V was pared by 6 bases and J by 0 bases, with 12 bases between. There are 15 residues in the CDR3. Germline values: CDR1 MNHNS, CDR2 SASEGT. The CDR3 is CASRAGPSSNQPQHF. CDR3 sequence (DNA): TGTGCCAGCAGGGCAGGGCCCTCTAGCAATCAGCCCCAGCATTTT.

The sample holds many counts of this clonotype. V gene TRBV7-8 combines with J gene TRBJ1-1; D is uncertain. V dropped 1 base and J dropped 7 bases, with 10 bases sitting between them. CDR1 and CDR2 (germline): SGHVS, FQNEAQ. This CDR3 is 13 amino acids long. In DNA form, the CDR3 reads TGTGCCAGCAGCTTAGTTGACCCTGATGAAGCTTTCTTT. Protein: CASSLVDPDEAFF.

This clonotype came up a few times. The CDR3 region is CSARDLTSGRFHEQFF. DNA for the CDR3: TGCAGTGCTAGAGATCTCACTAGCGGGAGATTCCATGAGCAGTTCTTC. This chain connects TRBV20-1 to TRBJ2-1, with 11 bases identical to TRBD2. The V gene's germline CDR1 is DFQATT and CDR2 SNEGSKA (reference sequence). The CDR3 contains 16 residues. After removal of 0 bases from V and 8 bases from J, the junction contained 9 bases not matched to a gene.

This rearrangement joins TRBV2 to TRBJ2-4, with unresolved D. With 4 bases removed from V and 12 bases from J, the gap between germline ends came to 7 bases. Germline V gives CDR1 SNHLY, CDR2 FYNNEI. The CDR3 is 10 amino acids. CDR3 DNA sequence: TGTGCCAGCAGTGTGGGGTCTCAGTACTTC. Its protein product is CASSVGSQYF.

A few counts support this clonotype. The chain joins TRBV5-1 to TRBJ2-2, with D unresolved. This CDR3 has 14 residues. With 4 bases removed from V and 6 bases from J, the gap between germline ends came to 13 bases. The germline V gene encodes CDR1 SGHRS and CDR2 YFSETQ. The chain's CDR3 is CASSPTIAAGELFF. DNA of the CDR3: TGCGCCAGCAGCCCAACCATCGCTGCCGGGGAGCTGTTTTTT.

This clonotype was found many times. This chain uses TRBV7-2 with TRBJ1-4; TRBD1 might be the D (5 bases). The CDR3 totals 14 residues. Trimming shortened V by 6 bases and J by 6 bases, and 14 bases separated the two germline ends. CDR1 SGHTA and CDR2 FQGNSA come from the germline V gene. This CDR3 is CASSSTGTYEKLFF. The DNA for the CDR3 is TGTGCCAGCAGTTCCACCGGGACGTATGAAAAACTGTTTTTT.